This entry features one T cell receptor (beta chain) sequence. What it binds is not known. This entry belongs to a study of graft-versus-host responses after intestinal transplantation. General study results and limits: In recipient marrow, GvH clones were found, and some appeared first in ileum or blood. Individuals who had graft-donor T cell macrochimerism had allografts that showed high graft-versus-host to host-versus-graft clonal ratios.

Germline CDR1 is MNHEY and CDR2 is SMNVEV (reference sequence). The CDR3 runs to 14 residues. The V end was cut by 6 bases, the J end by 2 bases, with 13 bases between. TCRdb's table, derived via immunoSEQ multiplex PCR, lists solely in-frame clones and lacks some. The sample comprises approximately 100,000 clones, 86% of which are singletons, and under 1.5% rests with the top ten. Specimen: PBMCs, collected 255 days after intestinal transplant. This TCR was recovered from a human patient who received an intestinal transplant, so some T cells may come from the graft donor. The J gene is TRBJ1-2, the V gene TRBV27; TRBD1 is a possible D gene (6 bases). This CDR3 is CASRPTGQNYGYTF. In DNA form, the CDR3 reads TGTGCCAGCAGACCCACGGGACAAAACTATGGCTACACCTTC.